Included here is one T cell receptor beta chain sequence, with context. Its antigen remains undetermined. Base qualities are not at hand, and no much larger clone is one base apart. This entry belongs to a study of blood T cell repertoires in COVID-19 (dated by TCRdb to 2020 to 2021). Regarding the research as a whole: Samples covering the acute and convalescent phases of COVID-19 were provided by collaborators in the United States, Italy and Spain. Deeply sampled blood TCRbeta repertoires from subjects exposed to, actively infected with, or recovered from COVID-19 were included in the dataset. The prospective study material was composed of cDNA or gDNA derived from T cells, B-cell-depleted T cells, or PBMCs. The repertoires were released in a freely available public database intended as a resource for research on the immune response to SARS-CoV-2. Where HLA class I and class II types were available, the types were taken from metadata supplied by the sample provider, not from assay-based typing. The sample metadata nearly always contained a de-identified subject ID, COVID-19 status, age in years and sex. The samples were drawn from two sources: the first 160 participants of the ongoing ImmuneRACE study, and fewer than 1,500 subjects contributed by 6 global collaborators.

Each collaborating institution followed its own protocols to collect whole blood in K2EDTA tubes. For TCRbeta analysis, collaborators shipped samples in one of three forms: frozen whole blood, isolated PBMCs, or DNA extracted from either of those sample types. The CDR3 spans 16 residues, from the cysteine through the phenylalanine. Only the CDR3 DNA stays, 48 bases, in frame from base 1. The V end loses 0 bases and the J end loses 2 bases, and a stretch of 17 bases separates them. Looking up the germline V gene (reference sequence) yields CDR1 GTSNPN and CDR2 SVGIG. Study-wide findings and limitations: The amount of clinical and demographic metadata varied by source and participant and was provided uncurated.

TCRbeta CDR3 regions were amplified from genomic DNA using the immunoSEQ Assay, a bias-controlled multiplex PCR. Under the source paper's analysis protocol: Within the assay, amplification of reference gene primers was used to estimate how many nucleated cells each sample contained. To quantify the absolute abundance of each unique TCRbeta CDR3 rearrangement, sequence reads were collapsed and filtered. Productive Simpson clonality was computed per sample as the square root of Simpson's diversity index over productive rearrangements. TCRdb took over this immuneACCESS table, retaining in-frame rearrangements with V and J assigned. Such tables are incomplete; in checked studies, under half of the missing clones stem from an unresolved V gene, and the remainder is unexplained. D and trimming were read from the DNA, whereas the V and J calls and clone size are those reported in that table. This sample gives over 100,000 clones in total; around 81% of them show up just once. The ten largest clones add up to roughly a tenth of the sample.

This receptor was obtained from a human donor in a cohort sampled during active COVID-19. Recombination joined TRBV30 with TRBJ2-7; 7 matching bases give a weak D call of TRBD2. What was sequenced was peripheral blood. In nucleotide form, the sequence is TGTGCCTGGAGTGTCCCTGTCGGGGGGCGTACCTACGAGCAGTACTTC. Its protein reads: CAWSVPVGGRTYEQYF.